These 20 T cell receptor beta chains came from one sample sequenced in a study of neurological immune-mediated disorders. TCRdb re-analysed the 5' RACE reads in MiXCR, keeping a single row per CDR3 protein. Found here are 81,000 or so distinct CDR3 sequences, around 14% of them singletons; the top ten hold approximately 4.5%. Time point noted: longitudinal time-point 2. The sample consisted of PBMCs. These receptors were collected from a female donor with HTLV-1-associated myelopathy (HAM/TSP).

The J gene is TRBJ1-1, the V gene TRBV18, with TRBD1 identical over 7 bases. The J segment lost 3 bases and the V segment lost 3 bases, leaving 4 bases of the junction unmatched. Germline V gene data show CDR1 as KGHSH and CDR2 as LQKENI. The CDR3 is 14 residues long. Written as DNA, the CDR3 is TGTGCCAGCTCACCCCTTACAGGGGACACTGAAGCTTTCTTT. Protein product: CASSPLTGDTEAFF.

At least ten counts were recorded for this clonotype. The chain combines TRBV28 with TRBJ2-5; no clear D gene. Germline V gene data show CDR1 as MDHEN and CDR2 as SYDVKM. V was clipped by 5 bases and J by 4 bases, with 26 bases between them. The CDR3 consists of 18 residues. The CDR3 DNA follows: TGTGCCAGCAGTCTTTCTGGTGTGTCAGGCCCAGCTAGAGAGACCCAGTACTTC. Its translation is CASSLSGVSGPARETQYF.

This clonotype was seen repeatedly, ten times or more. The rearrangement links TRBV4-3 to TRBJ2-3; 9 bases are a match to TRBD2. Unmatched junction bases numbered 12, after V lost 3 bases and J lost 2 bases. CDR3 length equals 18 residues. Germline CDR1 reads LGHNA; CDR2 reads YSLEER. The CDR3 spells CASSQDSRTSDYTDTQYF. The CDR3 region has the DNA TGCGCCAGCAGCCAGGACTCCCGGACTAGCGATTACACAGATACGCAGTATTTT.

This clonotype is labeled medium-sized. The V and J genes are TRBV7-2 and TRBJ2-5; 12 nucleotides align to TRBD2. Looked up from germline, CDR1 is SGHTA and CDR2 is FQGNSA. The CDR3 runs 14 residues. V trimming: 5 bases; J trimming: 8 bases; junction bases outside the gene matches: 6. In nucleotides, the CDR3 is TGTGCCAGCAGCCCGACTAGCGGGGGAGCCACCCAGTACTTC. It translates to CASSPTSGGATQYF. Filled out from reference TRBV7-2 and TRBJ2-5, the complete variable domain reads GAGVSQSPSNKVTEKGKDVELRCDPISGHTALYWYRQSLGQGLEFLIYFQGNSAPDKSGLPSDRFSAERTGGSVSTLTIQRTQQEDSAVYLCASSPTSGGATQYFGPGTRLLVL.

The chain uses TRBV5-6 and TRBJ2-7, with D uncertain. Trimming shortened V by 3 bases and J by 3 bases, and 13 bases separated the two germline ends. This CDR3 has 14 residues. Germline V CDR1 and CDR2: SGHDT, YYEEEE. This chain's CDR3 is CASSSAQTLYEQYF. Here the CDR3 DNA reads TGTGCCAGCAGCTCTGCACAGACGCTCTACGAGCAGTACTTC. The entire variable domain, with the rest obtained from reference TRBV5-6 and TRBJ2-7, is as follows: DAGVTQSPTHLIKTRGQQVTLRCSPKSGHDTVSWYQQALGQGPQFIFQYYEEEERQRGNFPDRFSGHQFPNYSSELNVNALLLGDSALYLCASSSAQTLYEQYFGPGTRLTVT.

This clonotype was seen many times. The chain is built from TRBV5-1 and TRBJ1-1; possibly TRBD1 for D (5 bases). Looked up from germline, CDR1 is SGHRS and CDR2 is YFSETQ. Trimming took 4 bases from V and 2 from J, leaving 21 bases between them. CDR3 length: 17 amino acids. Here the CDR3 reads CASSARATEGYNTEAFF. The CDR3 nucleotides are TGCGCCAGCAGCGCGCGCGCGACAGAGGGTTATAACACTGAAGCTTTCTTT. Full variable domain (outside the CDR3, taken from reference TRBV5-1 and TRBJ1-1): KAGVTQTPRYLIKTRGQQVTLSCSPISGHRSVSWYQQTPGQGLQFLFEYFSETQRNKGNFPGRFSGRQFSNSRSEMNVSTLELGDSALYLCASSARATEGYNTEAFFGQGTRLTVV.

This clonotype was observed at least ten times. The chain joins TRBV4-1 to TRBJ2-1; 14 bases map to TRBD2. Trimming took 1 base from V and 9 from J; bases not matched to a gene: 5. There are 16 residues in the CDR3. Germline CDR1 reads MGHRA; CDR2 reads YSYEKL. The CDR3 reads CASSQATSGGAGEQFF. In nucleotides, the CDR3 is TGCGCCAGCAGCCAAGCGACTAGCGGGGGGGCGGGTGAGCAGTTCTTC.

This clonotype was seen a handful of times. The genes are TRBV6-6 and TRBJ2-2, with 7 bases identical to TRBD1. Per germline, CDR1 MNHNY and CDR2 SVGAGI (reference sequence). V trimming: 2 bases; J trimming: 6 bases; junction bases outside the gene matches: 3. This CDR3 has 14 residues. CDR3 in amino acids: CASSYGTVPGELFF. In nucleotides, the CDR3 is TGTGCCAGCAGTTACGGGACAGTTCCCGGGGAGCTGTTTTTT.

Details on this clonotype: Just one base apart from a much larger clone, this may be a read error. The chain is built from TRBV7-9 and TRBJ2-5, with D unresolved. V was shortened by 5 bases and J by 5 bases, with 12 bases between the two germline ends. Germline-derived CDR1 and CDR2 are SEHNR and FQNEAQ (reference sequence). This CDR3 has 13 residues. The CDR3 DNA follows: TGTGCCAGCAGCCGTGTACTAAGGGAGACCCAGTACTTC. Translating it yields CASSRVLRETQYF.

This clonotype was seen many times. The CDR3 protein is CSVPPPLAKNIQYF. The DNA for the CDR3 is TGCAGTGTACCCCCGCCCTTAGCCAAAAACATTCAGTACTTC. This rearrangement joins TRBV20-1 to TRBJ2-4; D not resolved. CDR3 size: 14 residues. V gave up 7 bases and J gave up 0 bases, with 13 bases separating them. CDR1 and CDR2 (germline): DFQATT, SNEGSKA (reference sequence).

This clonotype was detected ten times or more. The chain employs TRBV2 and TRBJ1-2, with 7 positions matching TRBD1. Germline V gene lookup returns CDR1 SNHLY and CDR2 FYNNEI. Germline trimming cut 5 bases from V and 9 bases from J; bases unmatched to any gene: 9. The CDR3 sequence is 13 residues long. CDR3 nucleotide sequence: TGTGCCAGCAGTCCGGAACTCAGGGGGAGCTACACCTTC. This encodes CASSPELRGSYTF.

This clonotype was counted many times. The chain carries TRBV10-3 and TRBJ2-5; 9 bases match TRBD1. Trimming took 3 bases from V and 5 from J; bases not matched to a gene: 10. This CDR3 has 16 amino acids. Germline CDR1 reads ENHRY; CDR2 reads SYGVKD. CDR3 sequence reads: CAISETGGGIGETQYF. The CDR3 DNA reads TGTGCCATCAGTGAAACAGGGGGCGGGATTGGGGAGACCCAGTACTTC.

This clonotype was seen ten or more times. This sequence joins TRBV24-1 and TRBJ2-5, with D possibly being TRBD2 (5 bases). V was trimmed by 0 bases and J by 1 base, leaving 8 bases between them. CDR3 size: 15 residues. Per the germline V gene, CDR1 is KGHDR and CDR2 is SFDVKD. CDR3 region: CATSDLSGSQETQYF. The CDR3 nucleotides read TGTGCCACCAGTGATTTGTCGGGGTCCCAAGAGACCCAGTACTTC.

This clonotype was recorded at least ten times. CDR3 protein: CASSPRGDEETQYF. In nucleotides, the CDR3 is TGTGCCAGCAGCCCTCGGGGGGACGAAGAGACCCAGTACTTC. The rearrangement joins TRBV7-9 to TRBJ2-5; TRBD2 matches at 7 bases. The V and J ends lost 5 bases and 3 bases, in that order; junction bases with no gene match: 6. The CDR3 extends over 14 amino acids. The V gene's germline CDR1 is SEHNR and CDR2 FQNEAQ (reference sequence). Together with reference TRBV7-9 and TRBJ2-5, the CDR3 gives the full variable domain: DTGVSQNPRHKITKRGQNVTFRCDPISEHNRLYWYRQTLGQGPEFLTYFQNEAQLEKSRLLSDRFSAERPKGSFSTLEIQRTEQGDSAMYLCASSPRGDEETQYFGPGTRLLVL.

This clonotype was recorded many times. The chain combines TRBV28 with TRBJ1-6, with D unclear. V gave up 7 bases and J gave up 9 bases, with 13 bases separating them. CDR1 is MDHEN and CDR2 is SYDVKM in the germline V gene. This CDR3 has 13 amino acids. The CDR3 reads CASIDVKFSPLHF. CDR3 nucleotide sequence: TGTGCCAGCATTGATGTCAAGTTTTCACCCCTCCACTTT.

At least ten counts were recorded for this clonotype. As DNA, the CDR3 is TGTGCCAGCAGCGTAGACATTTTGAACACTGAAGCTTTCTTT. The encoded protein is CASSVDILNTEAFF. V and J are TRBV5-6 and TRBJ1-1; no reliable D call. Trimming stripped 4 bases from V and 0 bases from J, with 10 bases between. This CDR3 comprises 14 residues. CDR1 is SGHDT, CDR2 YYEEEE, per germline.

A word on this clonotype: It may be a read error: a sequence one base away is much more abundant. J is TRBJ2-3 and V is TRBV5-1; 10 bases are a match to TRBD2. The CDR3 covers 14 residues. Germline loops: CDR1 SGHRS, CDR2 YFSETQ. The CDR3 coding sequence is TGCACCAGCAGCTCAGCGGGGGGGGCAGATACGCAGTATTTT. Translation: CTSSSAGGADTQYF.

This clonotype was recorded at least ten times. The V call is TRBV5-1, the J call TRBJ2-7, with D possibly being TRBD2 (5 bases). This CDR3 is 12 amino acids long. Germline values: CDR1 SGHRS, CDR2 YFSETQ. The V and J ends lost 4 bases and 3 bases respectively, with 8 bases between them. The DNA of the CDR3 is TGCGCCAGCAGCGAAGGACTCTACGAGCAGTACTTC. Its translation: CASSEGLYEQYF.

This clonotype was picked up many times. The chain has TRBV11-1 and TRBJ2-3; TRBD2 aligns across 8 bases. This CDR3 spans 14 amino acids. Germline trimming cut 5 bases from V and 1 base from J; bases unmatched to any gene: 2. Germline V CDR1 and CDR2: SGHAT, FQDESV (reference sequence). The CDR3: CASSETSGTDTQYF. The CDR3 coding sequence is TGTGCCAGCAGCGAGACTAGCGGCACAGATACGCAGTATTTT. The variable domain in full, completed from reference TRBV11-1 and TRBJ2-3, reads EAEVAQSPRYKITEKSQAVAFWCDPISGHATLYWYRQILGQGPELLVQFQDESVVDDSQLPKDRFSAERLKGVDSTLKIQPAELGDSAMYLCASSETSGTDTQYFGPGTRLTVL.

This clonotype was observed at least ten times. The chain couples TRBV5-1 to TRBJ2-3; the D call may be TRBD1 or TRBD2 (5 bases each). The germline V and J ends were trimmed by 0 bases and 0 bases, with 8 bases remaining between them. Germline V lookup: CDR1 SGHRS, CDR2 YFSETQ. This CDR3 has 15 amino acids. The CDR3 is CASSLAGLSTDTQYF. CDR3 nucleotide sequence: TGCGCCAGCAGCTTGGCGGGGCTGAGCACAGATACGCAGTATTTT.